A single sample is the source of the 29 T cell receptor beta chains below, sequenced in a study of blood T cell repertoires in COVID-19. Data came from immunoSEQ multiplex PCR; TCRdb stores just in-frame clones and leaves some out. This sample carries 400,000 or so clones, roughly nine tenths of them seen once, and the ten largest clones take 0.95% to 1.2%. Sequencing was performed on PBMCs or T cells enriched from blood (not recorded which). The receptors come from a man younger than 45 who had recovered from COVID-19.

V gene TRBV5-4 combines with J gene TRBJ2-7, with TRBD1 matching over 9 bases. V trimming: 4 bases; J trimming: 1 base; junction bases outside the gene matches: 3. The CDR3 loop spans 14 amino acids. Germline V gives CDR1 SGHNT, CDR2 YYREEE (reference sequence). The DNA for the CDR3 is TGTGCCAGCAGCGTGACAGGGGGTTCCTACGAGCAGTACTTC. It encodes CASSVTGGSYEQYF.

V is TRBV3-1 (or the pseudogene TRBV3-2) and J is TRBJ1-5; D is perhaps TRBD1 (5 bases). The CDR3 runs to 15 residues. V dropped 1 base and J dropped 2 bases, with 9 bases sitting between them. Per the germline V gene, CDR1 is LGHDT and CDR2 is YNNKEL (reference sequence). This chain's CDR3 is CASSQGGVGNQPQHF. The CDR3 DNA reads as TGTGCCAGCAGCCAAGGGGGGGTAGGCAATCAGCCCCAGCATTTT.

V usage is TRBV28 and J usage is TRBJ2-7, with 11 bases matching TRBD2. Germline V gene sequence: CDR1 MDHEN, CDR2 SYDVKM. The CDR3 spans 16 residues. With 4 bases clipped from V and 2 bases from J, the junction kept 7 bases outside the gene matches. DNA for the CDR3: TGTGCCAGCAGTTATAGCGGGAGGGCCGGCCCCTACGAGCAGTACTTC. Its protein is CASSYSGRAGPYEQYF.

This clone was counted only a few times. This chain links TRBV28 with TRBJ1-2; D not resolved. CDR3 length equals 12 residues. Germline V gene data show CDR1 as MDHEN and CDR2 as SYDVKM. The V end was cut by 5 bases, the J end by 2 bases, with 6 bases between. The CDR3 DNA follows: TGTGCCAGCAGTATCCAGAACTATGGCTACACCTTC. Encoded protein: CASSIQNYGYTF.

V usage is TRBV7-2 and J usage is TRBJ1-2, with a tentative D call TRBD1 (5 bases). CDR1 is SGHTA, CDR2 FQGNSA, per germline. The CDR3 extends over 16 amino acids. V shed 4 bases and J shed 0 bases, with 15 bases lying between them. Here the CDR3 DNA reads TGTGCCAGCAGCTGGGGGGGGTCGATAGCTAACTATGGCTACACCTTC. Translating gives CASSWGGSIANYGYTF.

This chain uses TRBV28 with TRBJ2-7; D is ambiguous. Germline lookup yields CDR1 MDHEN and CDR2 SYDVKM. This CDR3 spans 14 amino acids. The V gene lost 3 bases and the J gene lost 5 bases, with 14 bases spanning the gap. The CDR3 DNA follows: TGTGCCAGCAGTTTGATCAACTTTCCGGACGAGCAGTACTTC. Amino acids: CASSLINFPDEQYF.

V and J are TRBV19 and TRBJ1-4; weak D call: TRBD1 (6 bases). Trimming stripped 5 bases from V and 6 bases from J, with 10 bases between. The CDR3 has 13 amino acids. Germline V CDR1 and CDR2: LNHDA, SQIVND (reference sequence). The CDR3 loop reads CASSQGNYEKLFF. The CDR3, as DNA: TGTGCCAGTAGTCAGGGGAACTATGAAAAACTGTTTTTT.

The rearrangement links TRBV3-1 (or the pseudogene TRBV3-2) to TRBJ2-6; D gene unclear. Germline V lookup: CDR1 LGHDT, CDR2 YNNKEL (reference sequence). The germline V and J ends were trimmed by 2 bases and 1 base, with 9 bases remaining between them. The CDR3 has 16 residues. CDR3 loop: CASSQPPGSGANVLTF. CDR3 bases: TGTGCCAGCAGCCAACCCCCCGGGTCTGGGGCCAACGTCCTGACTTTC.

V is TRBV19 and J is TRBJ2-1, with D possibly being TRBD1 (6 bases). Germline CDR1 is LNHDA and CDR2 is SQIVND (reference sequence). This CDR3 is 15 amino acids long. Trimming removed 6 bases from V and 2 bases from J, with 14 bases in between. The CDR3 loop is CASSLTGNPYNEQFF. The CDR3 nucleotides are TGTGCCAGTAGCCTTACAGGGAACCCCTACAATGAGCAGTTCTTC.

The rearrangement joins TRBV12-3 or TRBV12-4 to TRBJ1-2; D ambiguous. V shed 5 bases and J shed 7 bases, with 11 bases lying between them. CDR3 length equals 12 residues. CDR3 sequence reads: CASSGGSGGYTF. The CDR3, as DNA: TGTGCCAGCAGTGGAGGGTCGGGTGGCTACACCTTC.

Only a few counts were recorded for this clone. The chain combines TRBV29-1 with TRBJ2-1, with TRBD2 matching over 7 bases. CDR3 size: 14 residues. Per the germline V gene, CDR1 is SQVTM and CDR2 is ANQGSEA. Losses at the gene ends were 4 bases for V and 0 bases for J; bases not matched to a gene: 3. The CDR3: CSVGRDYSYNEQFF. CDR3 coding DNA: TGCAGCGTTGGCCGGGACTACTCCTACAATGAGCAGTTCTTC.

This clone appeared a single time. In DNA, the CDR3 is TGTGCCAGCAGTAAGACAGAGCTGGACGAGCAGTACTTC. It codes for CASSKTELDEQYF. This rearrangement joins TRBV28 to TRBJ2-7, with a weak D call TRBD1 (5 bases). V was trimmed by 5 bases and J by 5 bases, leaving 13 bases between them. The CDR3 is 13 amino acids. Germline CDR1 MDHEN, CDR2 SYDVKM.

This clone appeared once. The chain carries TRBV24-1 and TRBJ1-3, with 10 bases identical to TRBD1. This CDR3 spans 17 amino acids. V gave up 2 bases and J gave up 3 bases; unmatched junction bases: 6. The germline V gene has CDR1 KGHDR and CDR2 SFDVKD. The CDR3 here is CATSDSAGTGDGNTIYF. CDR3 sequence (DNA): TGTGCCACCAGTGATTCGGCCGGGACAGGGGATGGAAACACCATATATTTT.

This sequence joins TRBV6-2 or TRBV6-3 and TRBJ1-4, with TRBD1 matching 9 bases. The V gene end was trimmed by 4 bases and the J gene end by 5 bases; junction bases not matched to a gene: 8. The V gene's germline CDR1 is MNHEY and CDR2 SVGEGT. This CDR3 has 16 amino acids. The CDR3 region has the DNA TGTGCCAGCAGTTCTCCACCGGGACAGGGAAATGAAAAACTGTTTTTT. Protein sequence: CASSSPPGQGNEKLFF.

The rearrangement joins TRBV7-9 to TRBJ1-1; D gene ambiguous. Trimming took 0 bases from V and 6 from J, leaving 17 bases between them. CDR3 size: 16 residues. Looked up from germline, CDR1 is SEHNR and CDR2 is FQNEAQ (reference sequence). This chain's CDR3 is CASSLALGPTVAEAFF. CDR3 DNA sequence: TGTGCCAGCAGCTTAGCTCTGGGCCCCACGGTCGCTGAAGCTTTCTTT.

This rearrangement joins TRBV19 to TRBJ2-1; 10 bases line up with TRBD2. The V and J ends lost 1 base and 4 bases, in that order; junction bases with no gene match: 7. Per germline, CDR1 LNHDA and CDR2 SQIVND (reference sequence). The length of the CDR3 is 17 residues. The CDR3 coding sequence is TGTGCCAGTAGTATAGTCCCGGGACTAGCGTTTTACAATGAGCAGTTCTTC. Amino acid sequence: CASSIVPGLAFYNEQFF.

This rearrangement joins TRBV7-9 to TRBJ2-1; 7 positions match TRBD2. The CDR3 sequence is 19 residues long. CDR1 is SEHNR, CDR2 FQNEAQ, per germline (reference sequence). The V segment lost 0 bases and the J segment 5 bases; nucleotides outside the gene matches: 16. The CDR3 sequence is CASSLALSRSGIQDNEQFF. Here the CDR3 DNA reads TGTGCCAGCAGCTTAGCGCTAAGCAGAAGCGGGATACAGGACAATGAGCAGTTCTTC. Looking up the rest from reference TRBV7-9 and TRBJ2-1 gives the full variable domain: DTGVSQNPRHKITKRGQNVTFRCDPISEHNRLYWYRQTLGQGPEFLTYFQNEAQLEKSRLLSDRFSAERPKGSFSTLEIQRTEQGDSAMYLCASSLALSRSGIQDNEQFFGPGTRLTVL.

CDR3: CAIPAGYDTDTQYF. The CDR3 bases are TGTGCCATACCGGCAGGGTACGACACAGATACGCAGTATTTT. The chain has TRBV27 and TRBJ2-3, with D maybe TRBD1 (5 bases). CDR3 length: 14 residues. CDR1 MNHEY and CDR2 SMNVEV come from the germline V gene (reference sequence). Between the trimmed V and J ends, which lost 10 bases and 2 bases, there was a span of 16 bases.

The chain has TRBV5-1 and TRBJ1-3; D call uncertain. The germline V and J ends were trimmed by 4 bases and 0 bases, with 14 bases remaining between them. The CDR3 has 16 residues. The germline V gene encodes CDR1 SGHRS and CDR2 YFSETQ. In DNA form, the CDR3 reads TGCGCCAGCAGCAGCTCTCCAGCGAACTCTGGAAACACCATATATTTT. This translates into CASSSSPANSGNTIYF.

V usage is TRBV15 and J usage is TRBJ2-2; 14 bases align to TRBD2. V lost 0 bases and J lost 5; bases outside the gene matches: 5. The CDR3 sequence is 18 residues long. In germline, CDR1 is LNHNV, CDR2 YYDKDF (reference sequence). CDR3 nucleotides: TGTGCCACCAGCAGAGATCTTAGACTAGCGGGAGGGACCGGGGAGCTGTTTTTT. This codes for CATSRDLRLAGGTGELFF.

The chain links TRBV6-6 to TRBJ1-2; TRBD1 might be the D (5 bases). The germline V and J ends were trimmed by 5 bases and 0 bases, with 19 bases remaining between them. Germline loops: CDR1 MNHNY, CDR2 SVGAGI (reference sequence). The CDR3 consists of 17 residues. CDR3 region: CASSPVHGTGANYGYTF. The CDR3 coding sequence is TGTGCCAGCAGTCCAGTCCACGGGACGGGAGCTAACTATGGCTACACCTTC.

The V call is TRBV9, the J call TRBJ1-5; 7 bases fit TRBD1. V lost 0 bases and J lost 1; bases outside the gene matches: 1. The CDR3 loop spans 15 amino acids. The germline V gene encodes CDR1 SGDLS and CDR2 YYNGEE. In nucleotides, the CDR3 is TGTGCCAGCAGCGTAGGGGACAGAAGCAATCAGCCCCAGCATTTT. Translating it yields CASSVGDRSNQPQHF.

The chain is built from TRBV7-9 and TRBJ2-3; 7 nucleotides match TRBD1. Germline assignment: CDR1 SEHNR and CDR2 FQNEAQ (reference sequence). V was pared by 4 bases and J by 0 bases, with 10 bases of the junction left unmatched. This CDR3 is 17 amino acids long. DNA for the CDR3: TGTGCCAGCAGCTGGGACAGCCAAGGCCCGAGCACAGATACGCAGTATTTT. This gives the protein CASSWDSQGPSTDTQYF.

The chain employs TRBV7-9 and TRBJ2-1; 10 bases fit TRBD2. The CDR3 runs 15 residues. The junction had 7 bases not matched to a gene; V was cut back by 5 bases and J by 6 bases. Germline CDR1 reads SEHNR; CDR2 reads FQNEAQ (reference sequence). The CDR3 region has the DNA TGTGCCAGCAGCACCGGACTAGCGGAGCGCAATGAGCAGTTCTTC. This gives the protein CASSTGLAERNEQFF. The entire variable domain, with the rest obtained from reference TRBV7-9 and TRBJ2-1, is as follows: DTGVSQNPRHKITKRGQNVTFRCDPISEHNRLYWYRQTLGQGPEFLTYFQNEAQLEKSRLLSDRFSAERPKGSFSTLEIQRTEQGDSAMYLCASSTGLAERNEQFFGPGTRLTVL.

This rearrangement joins TRBV4-2 to TRBJ1-2, with D possibly matching TRBD1 (5 bases). The CDR3 contains 15 residues. Germline CDR1 LGHNA, CDR2 YNFKEQ. V was shortened by 3 bases and J by 4 bases, with 15 bases between the two germline ends. Written as DNA, the CDR3 is TGTGCCAGCAGCCAGCGTATGGGGCCACTCTATGGCTACACCTTC. Its protein is CASSQRMGPLYGYTF.

This clone was counted once. The chain joins TRBV12-5 to TRBJ2-1; the match to TRBD2 covers 10 bases. Germline V gene data show CDR1 as LGHNT and CDR2 as FRNRAP. The length of the CDR3 is 15 residues. V shed 7 bases, J shed 0 bases, and the junction held 3 bases outside the gene matches. CDR3 nucleotide sequence: TGTGCTAGTGCCCCTAGCGGGGGCTCCTACAATGAGCAGTTCTTC. It specifies CASAPSGGSYNEQFF.

In this sample, this clone turned up once. The chain links TRBV5-1 to TRBJ2-7; D is possibly TRBD1 (5 bases). CDR1 and CDR2 from the germline V gene are SGHRS and YFSETQ. Trimming removed 5 bases from V and 9 bases from J, with 27 bases in between. The CDR3 has 16 amino acids. The CDR3, as DNA: TGCGCCAGCAGTACACAAACACGAGACAGACCCGGTGGGCAGTACTTC. This encodes CASSTQTRDRPGGQYF. Using reference TRBV5-1 and TRBJ2-7 for the parts outside the CDR3, the full variable domain is KAGVTQTPRYLIKTRGQQVTLSCSPISGHRSVSWYQQTPGQGLQFLFEYFSETQRNKGNFPGRFSGRQFSNSRSEMNVSTLELGDSALYLCASSTQTRDRPGGQYFGPGTRLTVT.

The count of this clone is one. This chain links TRBV2 with TRBJ2-2, with D possibly TRBD1 on 5 matching bases. Between the trimmed V and J ends, which lost 7 bases and 0 bases, there was a span of 9 bases. This CDR3 comprises 14 residues. Germline-derived CDR1 and CDR2 are SNHLY and FYNNEI. The CDR3 coding sequence is TGTGCCAGCACAAGGGGATCGAACACCGGGGAGCTGTTTTTT. Protein product: CASTRGSNTGELFF.

The table lists this clone with a count of one. J is TRBJ1-3 and V is TRBV11-2; D remains unclear. The CDR3 covers 16 residues. V gave up 0 bases and J gave up 2 bases, with 11 bases separating them. Germline CDR1 reads SGHAT; CDR2 reads FQNNGV. The CDR3 sequence: CASSLDRSIPGNTIYF. DNA for the CDR3: TGTGCCAGCAGCTTAGATCGGTCGATACCTGGAAACACCATATATTTT.